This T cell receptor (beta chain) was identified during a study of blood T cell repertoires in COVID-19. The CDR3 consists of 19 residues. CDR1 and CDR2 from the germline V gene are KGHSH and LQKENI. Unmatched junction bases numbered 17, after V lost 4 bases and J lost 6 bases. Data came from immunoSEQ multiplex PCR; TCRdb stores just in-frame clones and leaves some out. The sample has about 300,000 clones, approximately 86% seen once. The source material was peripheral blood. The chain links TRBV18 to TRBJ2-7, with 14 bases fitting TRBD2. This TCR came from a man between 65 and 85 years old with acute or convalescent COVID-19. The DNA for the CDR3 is TGTGCCAGCTCACAGACCGCGGGACTAGCGGGAGTTCGCGGCGGCGAGCAGTACTTC. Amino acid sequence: CASSQTAGLAGVRGGEQYF.